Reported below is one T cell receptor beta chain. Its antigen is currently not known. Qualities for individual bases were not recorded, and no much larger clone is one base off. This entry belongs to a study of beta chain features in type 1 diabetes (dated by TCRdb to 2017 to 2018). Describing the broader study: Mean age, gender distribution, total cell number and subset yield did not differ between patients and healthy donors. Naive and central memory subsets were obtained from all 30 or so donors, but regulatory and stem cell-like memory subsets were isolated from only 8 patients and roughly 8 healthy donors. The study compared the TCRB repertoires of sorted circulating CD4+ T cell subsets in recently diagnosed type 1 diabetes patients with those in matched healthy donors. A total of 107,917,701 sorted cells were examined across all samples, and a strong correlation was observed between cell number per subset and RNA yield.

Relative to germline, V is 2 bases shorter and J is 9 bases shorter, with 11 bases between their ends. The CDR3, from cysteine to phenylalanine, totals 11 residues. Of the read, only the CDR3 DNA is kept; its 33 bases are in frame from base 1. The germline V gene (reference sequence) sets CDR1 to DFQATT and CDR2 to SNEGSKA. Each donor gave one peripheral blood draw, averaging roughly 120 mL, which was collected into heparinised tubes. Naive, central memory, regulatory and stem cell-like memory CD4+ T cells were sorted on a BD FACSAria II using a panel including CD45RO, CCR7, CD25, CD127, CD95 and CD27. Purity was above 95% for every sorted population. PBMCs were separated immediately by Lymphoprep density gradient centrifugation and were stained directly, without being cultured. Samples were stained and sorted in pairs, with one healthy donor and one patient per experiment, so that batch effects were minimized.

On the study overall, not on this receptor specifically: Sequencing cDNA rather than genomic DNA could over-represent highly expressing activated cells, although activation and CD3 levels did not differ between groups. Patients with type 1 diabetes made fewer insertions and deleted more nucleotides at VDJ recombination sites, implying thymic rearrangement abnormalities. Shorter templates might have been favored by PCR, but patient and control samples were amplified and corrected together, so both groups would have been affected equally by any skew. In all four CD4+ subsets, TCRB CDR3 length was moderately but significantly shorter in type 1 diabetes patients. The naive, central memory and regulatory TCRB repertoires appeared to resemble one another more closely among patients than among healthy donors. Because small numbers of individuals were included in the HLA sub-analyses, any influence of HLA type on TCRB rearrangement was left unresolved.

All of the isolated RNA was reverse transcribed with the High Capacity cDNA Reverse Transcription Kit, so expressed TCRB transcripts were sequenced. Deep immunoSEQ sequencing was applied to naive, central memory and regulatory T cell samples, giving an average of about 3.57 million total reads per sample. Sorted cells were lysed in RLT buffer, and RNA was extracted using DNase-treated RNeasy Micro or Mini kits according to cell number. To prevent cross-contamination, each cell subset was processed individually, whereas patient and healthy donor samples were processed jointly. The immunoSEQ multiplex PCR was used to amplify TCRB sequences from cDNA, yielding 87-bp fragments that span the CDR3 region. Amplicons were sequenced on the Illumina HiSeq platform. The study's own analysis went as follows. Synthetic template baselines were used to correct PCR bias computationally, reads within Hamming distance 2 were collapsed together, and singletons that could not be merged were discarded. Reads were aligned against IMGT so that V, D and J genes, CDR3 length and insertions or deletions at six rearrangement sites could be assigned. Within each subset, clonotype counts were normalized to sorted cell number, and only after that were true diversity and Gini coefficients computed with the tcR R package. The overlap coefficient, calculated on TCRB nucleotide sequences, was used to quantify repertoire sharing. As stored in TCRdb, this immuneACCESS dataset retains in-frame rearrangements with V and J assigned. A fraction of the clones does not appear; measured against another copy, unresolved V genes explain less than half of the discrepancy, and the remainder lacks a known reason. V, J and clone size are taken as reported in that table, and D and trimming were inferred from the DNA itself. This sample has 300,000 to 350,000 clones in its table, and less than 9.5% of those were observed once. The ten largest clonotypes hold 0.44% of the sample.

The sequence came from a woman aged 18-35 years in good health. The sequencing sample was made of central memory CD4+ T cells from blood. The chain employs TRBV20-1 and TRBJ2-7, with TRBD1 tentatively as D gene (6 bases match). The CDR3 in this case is CSARTGSSQYF. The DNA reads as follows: TGCAGTGCTAGAACAGGGAGCTCGCAGTACTTC.